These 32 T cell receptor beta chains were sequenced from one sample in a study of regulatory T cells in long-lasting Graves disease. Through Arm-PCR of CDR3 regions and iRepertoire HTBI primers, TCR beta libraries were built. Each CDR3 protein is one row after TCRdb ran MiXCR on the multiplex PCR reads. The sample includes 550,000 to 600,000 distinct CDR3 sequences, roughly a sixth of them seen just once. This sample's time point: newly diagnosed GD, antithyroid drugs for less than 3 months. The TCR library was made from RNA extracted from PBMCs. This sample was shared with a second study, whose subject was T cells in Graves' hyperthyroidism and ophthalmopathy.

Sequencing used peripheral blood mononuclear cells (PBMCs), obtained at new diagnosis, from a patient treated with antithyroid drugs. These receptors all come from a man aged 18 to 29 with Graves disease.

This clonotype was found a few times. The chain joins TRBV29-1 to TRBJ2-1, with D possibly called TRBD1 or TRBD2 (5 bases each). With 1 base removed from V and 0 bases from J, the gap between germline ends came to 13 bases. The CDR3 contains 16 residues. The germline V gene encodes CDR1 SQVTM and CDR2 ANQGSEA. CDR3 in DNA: TGCAGCGTTGAAGCCGGGACCGGAAGCTCCTACAATGAGCAGTTCTTC. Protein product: CSVEAGTGSSYNEQFF.

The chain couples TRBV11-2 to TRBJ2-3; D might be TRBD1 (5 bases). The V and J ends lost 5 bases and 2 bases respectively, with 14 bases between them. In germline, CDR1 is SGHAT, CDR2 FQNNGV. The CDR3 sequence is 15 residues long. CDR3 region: CASSLRTLSTDTQYF. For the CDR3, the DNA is TGTGCCAGCAGCCTTCGGACACTCTCCACAGATACGCAGTATTTT.

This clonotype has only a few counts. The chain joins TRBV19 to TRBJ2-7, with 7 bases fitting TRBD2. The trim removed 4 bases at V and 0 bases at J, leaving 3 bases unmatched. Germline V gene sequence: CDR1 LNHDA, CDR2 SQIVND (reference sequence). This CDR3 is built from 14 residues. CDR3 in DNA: TGTGCCAGTAGTACCCGACTAGCCTCCTACGAGCAGTACTTC. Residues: CASSTRLASYEQYF.

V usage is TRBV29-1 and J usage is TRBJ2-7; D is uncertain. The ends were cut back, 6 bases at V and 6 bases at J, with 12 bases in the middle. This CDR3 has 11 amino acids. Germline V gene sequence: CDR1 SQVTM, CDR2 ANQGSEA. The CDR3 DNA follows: TGCAGCGTGTCATACGCGGCCGAGCAGTACTTC. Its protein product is CSVSYAAEQYF.

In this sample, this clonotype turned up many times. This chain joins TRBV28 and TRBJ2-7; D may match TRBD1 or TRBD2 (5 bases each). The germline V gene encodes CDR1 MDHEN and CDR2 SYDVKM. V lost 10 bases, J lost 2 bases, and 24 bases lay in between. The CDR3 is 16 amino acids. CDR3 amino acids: CANSRDRRKLPYEQYF. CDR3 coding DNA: TGTGCCAACTCGAGGGACCGACGAAAACTTCCCTACGAGCAGTACTTC.

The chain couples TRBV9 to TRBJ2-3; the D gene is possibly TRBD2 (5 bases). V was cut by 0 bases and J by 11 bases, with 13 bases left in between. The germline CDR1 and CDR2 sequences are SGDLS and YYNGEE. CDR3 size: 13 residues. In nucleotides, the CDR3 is TGTGCCAGCAGCGTAGATGGGGAGCGATGGCAGTATTTT. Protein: CASSVDGERWQYF.

The CDR3 DNA sequence: TGTGCCAGCAGCTCCGCCCCGAGGATAGCGGGACCTAACACCGGGGAGCTGTTTTTT. Amino acid sequence: CASSSAPRIAGPNTGELFF. The gene calls are TRBV7-2 and TRBJ2-2; 8 bases line up with TRBD2. The CDR3 has 19 residues. The germline V gene has CDR1 SGHTA and CDR2 FQGNSA. V lost 4 bases, J lost 2 bases, and 15 bases stayed unmatched.

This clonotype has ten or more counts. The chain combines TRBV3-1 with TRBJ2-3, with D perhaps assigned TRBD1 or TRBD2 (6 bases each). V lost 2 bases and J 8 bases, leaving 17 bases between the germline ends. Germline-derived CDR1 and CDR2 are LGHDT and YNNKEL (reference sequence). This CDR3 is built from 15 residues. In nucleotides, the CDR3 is TGTGCCAGCAGCCAACGTGGAGGGGGACAAGTTACGCAGTATTTT. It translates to CASSQRGGGQVTQYF.

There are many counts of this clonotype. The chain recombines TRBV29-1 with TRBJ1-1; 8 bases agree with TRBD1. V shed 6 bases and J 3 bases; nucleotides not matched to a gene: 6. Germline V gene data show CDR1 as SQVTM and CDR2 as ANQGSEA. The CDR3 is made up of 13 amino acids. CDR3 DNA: TGCAGCGTGGAGGACAGGGCCCACACTGAAGCTTTCTTT. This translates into CSVEDRAHTEAFF.

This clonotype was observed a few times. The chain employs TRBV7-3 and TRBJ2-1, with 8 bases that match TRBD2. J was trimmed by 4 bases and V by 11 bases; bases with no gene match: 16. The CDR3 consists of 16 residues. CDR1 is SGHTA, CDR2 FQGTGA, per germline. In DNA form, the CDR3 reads TGTGCCCAAAAGGCCTCACAGCGGGGGAAGTACAATGAGCAGTTCTTC. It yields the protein CAQKASQRGKYNEQFF.

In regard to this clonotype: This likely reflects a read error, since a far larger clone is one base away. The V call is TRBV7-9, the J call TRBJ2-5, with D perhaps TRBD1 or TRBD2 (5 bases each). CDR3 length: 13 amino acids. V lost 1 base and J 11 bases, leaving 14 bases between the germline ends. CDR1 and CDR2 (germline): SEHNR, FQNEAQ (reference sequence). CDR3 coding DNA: TGTGCCAGCAGCTTAGTGGGGGAAGGGGAGCAGTACTTC. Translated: CASSLVGEGEQYF.

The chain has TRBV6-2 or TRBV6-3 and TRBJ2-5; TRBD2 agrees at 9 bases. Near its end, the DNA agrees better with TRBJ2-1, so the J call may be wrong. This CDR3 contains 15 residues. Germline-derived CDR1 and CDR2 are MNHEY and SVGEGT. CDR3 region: CASSPAGGPKNEQFF. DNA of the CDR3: TGTGCCAGCAGCCCCGCGGGAGGGCCGAAGAATGAGCAGTTCTTC.

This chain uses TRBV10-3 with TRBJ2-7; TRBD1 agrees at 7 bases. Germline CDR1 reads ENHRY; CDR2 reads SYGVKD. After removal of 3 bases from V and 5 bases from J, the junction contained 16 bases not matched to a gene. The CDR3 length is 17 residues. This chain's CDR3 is CAISDKRDRVSLHEQYF. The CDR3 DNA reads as TGTGCCATCAGTGACAAACGGGACAGAGTATCTCTACACGAGCAGTACTTC.

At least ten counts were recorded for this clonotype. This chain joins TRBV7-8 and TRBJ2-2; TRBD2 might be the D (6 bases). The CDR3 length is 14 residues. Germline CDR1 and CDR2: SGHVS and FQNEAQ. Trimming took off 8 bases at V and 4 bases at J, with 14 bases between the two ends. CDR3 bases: TGTGCCAGCGGAAAACTAGCCACCACCGGGGAGCTGTTTTTT. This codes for CASGKLATTGELFF.

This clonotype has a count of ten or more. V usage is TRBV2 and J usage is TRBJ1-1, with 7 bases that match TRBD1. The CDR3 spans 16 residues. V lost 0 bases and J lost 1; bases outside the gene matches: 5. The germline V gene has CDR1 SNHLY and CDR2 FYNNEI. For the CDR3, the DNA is TGTGCCAGCAGTGAAGCAGGGGACAGATCGAACACTGAAGCTTTCTTT. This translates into CASSEAGDRSNTEAFF.

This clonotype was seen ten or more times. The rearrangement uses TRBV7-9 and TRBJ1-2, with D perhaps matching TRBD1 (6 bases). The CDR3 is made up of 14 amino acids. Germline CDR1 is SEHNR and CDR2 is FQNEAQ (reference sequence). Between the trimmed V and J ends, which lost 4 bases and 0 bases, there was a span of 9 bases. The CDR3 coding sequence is TGTGCCAGCAGCTACAGGGCTGCTAACTATGGCTACACCTTC. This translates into CASSYRAANYGYTF.

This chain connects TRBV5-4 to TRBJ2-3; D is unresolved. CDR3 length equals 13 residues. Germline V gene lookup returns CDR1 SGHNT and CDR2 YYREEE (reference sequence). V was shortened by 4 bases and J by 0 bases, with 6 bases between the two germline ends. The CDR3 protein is CASSDWSTDTQYF. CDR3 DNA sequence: TGTGCCAGCAGCGACTGGAGCACAGATACGCAGTATTTT.

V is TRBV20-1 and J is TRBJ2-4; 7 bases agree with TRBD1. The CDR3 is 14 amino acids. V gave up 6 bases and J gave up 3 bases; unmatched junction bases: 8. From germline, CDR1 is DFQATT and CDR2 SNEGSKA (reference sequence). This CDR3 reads CSAPKTGSKNIQYF. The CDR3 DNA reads TGCAGTGCCCCAAAGACAGGGAGCAAAAACATTCAGTACTTC.

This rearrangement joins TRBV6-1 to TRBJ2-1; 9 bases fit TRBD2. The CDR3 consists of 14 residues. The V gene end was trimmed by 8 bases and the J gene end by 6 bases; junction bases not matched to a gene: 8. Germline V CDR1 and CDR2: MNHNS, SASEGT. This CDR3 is CASASGRFSNEQFF. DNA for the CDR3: TGTGCCAGCGCCAGCGGGAGGTTTAGCAATGAGCAGTTCTTC.

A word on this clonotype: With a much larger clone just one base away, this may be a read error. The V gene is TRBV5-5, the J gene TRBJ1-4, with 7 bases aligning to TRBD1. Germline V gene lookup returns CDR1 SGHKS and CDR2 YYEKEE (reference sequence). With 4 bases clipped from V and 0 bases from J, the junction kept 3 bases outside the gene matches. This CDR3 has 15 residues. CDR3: CASSRQGSTNEKLFF. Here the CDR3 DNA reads TGTGCCAGCAGCCGACAGGGCTCAACTAATGAAAAACTGTTTTTT. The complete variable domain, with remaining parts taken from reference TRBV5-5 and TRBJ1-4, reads DAGVTQSPTHLIKTRGQQVTLRCSPISGHKSVSWYQQVLGQGPQFIFQYYEKEERGRGNFPDRFSARQFPNYSSELNVNALLLGDSALYLCASSRQGSTNEKLFFGSGTQLSVL.

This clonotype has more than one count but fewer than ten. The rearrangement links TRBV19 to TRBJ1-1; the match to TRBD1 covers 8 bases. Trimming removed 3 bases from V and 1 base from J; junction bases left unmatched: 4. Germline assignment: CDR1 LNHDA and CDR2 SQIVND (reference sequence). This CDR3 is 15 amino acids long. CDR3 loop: CASSIDDRGNTEAFF. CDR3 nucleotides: TGTGCCAGTAGTATTGACGACAGGGGGAACACTGAAGCTTTCTTT.

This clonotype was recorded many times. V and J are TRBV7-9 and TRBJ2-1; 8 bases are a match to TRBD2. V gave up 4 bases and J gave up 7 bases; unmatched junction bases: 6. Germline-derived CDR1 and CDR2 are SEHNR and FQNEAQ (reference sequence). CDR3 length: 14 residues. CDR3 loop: CASSSRTSFNEQFF. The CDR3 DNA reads TGTGCCAGCAGCTCGCGGACTAGCTTTAATGAGCAGTTCTTC.

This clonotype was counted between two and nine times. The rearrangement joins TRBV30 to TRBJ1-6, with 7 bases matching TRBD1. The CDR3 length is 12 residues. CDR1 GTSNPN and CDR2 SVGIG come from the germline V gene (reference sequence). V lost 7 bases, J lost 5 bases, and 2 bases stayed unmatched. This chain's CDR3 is CASGQNNSPLHF. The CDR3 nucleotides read TGTGCCTCGGGACAGAATAATTCACCCCTCCACTTT. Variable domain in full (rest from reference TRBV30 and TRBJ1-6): SQTIHQWPATLVQPVGSPLSLECTVEGTSNPNLYWYRQAAGRGLQLLFYSVGIGQISSEVPQNLSASRPQDRQFILSSKKLLLSDSGFYLCASGQNNSPLHFGNGTRLTVT.

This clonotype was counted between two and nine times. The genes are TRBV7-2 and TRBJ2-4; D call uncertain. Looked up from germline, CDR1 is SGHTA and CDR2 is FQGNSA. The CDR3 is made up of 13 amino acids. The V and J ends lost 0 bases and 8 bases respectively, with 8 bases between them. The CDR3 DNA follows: TGTGCCAGCAGCTTAGCGGATATCCACATTCAGTACTTC. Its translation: CASSLADIHIQYF.

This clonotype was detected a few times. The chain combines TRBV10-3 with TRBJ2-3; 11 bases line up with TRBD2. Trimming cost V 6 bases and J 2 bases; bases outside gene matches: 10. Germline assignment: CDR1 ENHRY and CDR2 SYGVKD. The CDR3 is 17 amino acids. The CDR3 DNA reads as TGTGCCATCAGAGAGACCATAGCGGGAGGGAACACAGATACGCAGTATTTT. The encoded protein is CAIRETIAGGNTDTQYF.

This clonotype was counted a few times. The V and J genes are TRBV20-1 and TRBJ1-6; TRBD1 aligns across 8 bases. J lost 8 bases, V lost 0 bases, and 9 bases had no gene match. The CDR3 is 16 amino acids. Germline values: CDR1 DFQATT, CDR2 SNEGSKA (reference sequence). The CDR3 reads CSARDPGTGKYSPLHF. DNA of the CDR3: TGCAGTGCTAGAGATCCGGGGACAGGAAAGTATTCACCCCTCCACTTT.

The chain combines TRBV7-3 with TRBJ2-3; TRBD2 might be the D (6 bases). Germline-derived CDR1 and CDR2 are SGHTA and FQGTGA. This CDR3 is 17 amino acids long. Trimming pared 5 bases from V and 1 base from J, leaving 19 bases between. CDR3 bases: TGTGCCAGCAGCCTAGGTCTCCGGGGCGGGGGCACAGATACGCAGTATTTT. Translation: CASSLGLRGGGTDTQYF.

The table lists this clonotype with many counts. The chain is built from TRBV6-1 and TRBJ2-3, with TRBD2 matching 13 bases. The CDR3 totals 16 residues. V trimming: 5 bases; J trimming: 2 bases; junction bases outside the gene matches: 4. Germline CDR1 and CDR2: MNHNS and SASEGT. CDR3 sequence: CASSTGTSGTTDTQYF. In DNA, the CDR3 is TGTGCCAGCAGTACCGGGACTAGCGGGACCACAGATACGCAGTATTTT.

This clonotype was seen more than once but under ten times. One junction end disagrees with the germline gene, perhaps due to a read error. The CDR3: CASREALGTGLYEQYF. The CDR3, as DNA: TGTGCCAGCAGGGAAGCTCTCGGGACAGGGCTTTACGAGCAGTACTTC. This chain connects TRBV2 to TRBJ2-7; TRBD1 aligns across 9 bases. This CDR3 is built from 16 residues. Germline V lookup: CDR1 SNHLY, CDR2 FYNNEI.

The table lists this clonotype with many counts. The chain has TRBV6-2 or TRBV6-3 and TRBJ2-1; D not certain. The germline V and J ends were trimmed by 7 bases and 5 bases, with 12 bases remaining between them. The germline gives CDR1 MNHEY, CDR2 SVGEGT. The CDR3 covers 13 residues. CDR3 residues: CASNPVSHNEQFF. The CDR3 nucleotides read TGTGCCAGCAACCCTGTGAGCCACAATGAGCAGTTCTTC.

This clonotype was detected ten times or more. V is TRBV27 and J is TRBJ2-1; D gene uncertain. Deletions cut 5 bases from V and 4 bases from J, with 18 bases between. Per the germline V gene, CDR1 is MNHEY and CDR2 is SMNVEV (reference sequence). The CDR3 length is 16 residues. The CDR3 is CASSPQVVLHYNEQFF. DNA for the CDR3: TGTGCCAGCAGTCCTCAGGTCGTCCTCCATTACAATGAGCAGTTCTTC.

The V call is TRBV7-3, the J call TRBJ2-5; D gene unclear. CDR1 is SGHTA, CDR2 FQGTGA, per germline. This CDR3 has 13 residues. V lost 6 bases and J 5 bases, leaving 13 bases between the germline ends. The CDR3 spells CASSLTSLETQYF. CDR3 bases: TGTGCCAGCAGTTTGACAAGCCTCGAGACCCAGTACTTC.